These 5 T cell receptor beta chains originate from one sample sequenced in a study of T cells after yellow fever vaccination. From the 5' RACE reads, TCRdb called clonotypes with MiXCR, one entry per CDR3 protein. Here the sample spans roughly 350,000 distinct CDR3 sequences, roughly 3.9% being singletons. The specimen comprised PBMCs, sampled 5 days after the yellow fever booster vaccination. These receptors were obtained from a young man who received the YFV17D yellow fever vaccine.

The J gene is TRBJ1-2, the V gene TRBV3-1; the match to TRBD1 covers 7 bases. CDR3 length equals 14 residues. Trimming cost V 1 base and J 5 bases; bases outside gene matches: 4. Germline assignment: CDR1 LGHDT and CDR2 YNNKEL (reference sequence). The CDR3 DNA follows: TGTGCCAGCAGCCAAGGGGGACAGACGTATGGCTACACCTTC. It encodes CASSQGGQTYGYTF.

Only a few counts were recorded for this clonotype. The chain carries TRBV5-4 and TRBJ2-7, with D tentatively TRBD1 (6 bases). Trimming removed 4 bases from V and 2 bases from J, with 16 bases in between. In germline, CDR1 is SGHNT, CDR2 YYREEE (reference sequence). The CDR3 extends over 15 amino acids. The DNA for the CDR3 is TGTGCCAGCAGCGCGAAACAGGGATCCCCCTACGAGCAGTACTTC. This sequence encodes CASSAKQGSPYEQYF.

The chain employs TRBV19 and TRBJ1-3, with a possible D match to TRBD1 (6 bases). This CDR3 is built from 16 residues. The V gene lost 3 bases and the J gene lost 0 bases, with 12 bases spanning the gap. Looked up from germline, CDR1 is LNHDA and CDR2 is SQIVND (reference sequence). The CDR3 is CASSMFRGGSGNTIYF. The CDR3 DNA is TGTGCCAGTAGTATGTTCAGAGGGGGCTCTGGAAACACCATATATTTT.

Many counts were recorded for this clonotype. V usage is TRBV4-2 and J usage is TRBJ2-3; 10 nucleotides agree with TRBD2. Trimming at V came to 1 base and at J to 4 bases, leaving 2 bases not matched to a gene. This CDR3 spans 15 amino acids. Germline CDR1 and CDR2: LGHNA and YNFKEQ. CDR3 in amino acids: CASSQGSGGADTQYF. Written as DNA, the CDR3 is TGTGCCAGCAGCCAAGGGAGCGGGGGGGCAGATACGCAGTATTTT.

The rearrangement links TRBV27 to TRBJ2-7; TRBD1 matches 12 bases. Germline V gives CDR1 MNHEY, CDR2 SMNVEV (reference sequence). The V segment lost 0 bases and the J segment 3 bases; nucleotides outside the gene matches: 3. The CDR3 extends over 16 amino acids. The DNA of the CDR3 is TGTGCCAGCAGTTTATCAGGGACAGGGGGCTTCTACGAGCAGTACGTC. Translated, it gives CASSLSGTGGFYEQYV.